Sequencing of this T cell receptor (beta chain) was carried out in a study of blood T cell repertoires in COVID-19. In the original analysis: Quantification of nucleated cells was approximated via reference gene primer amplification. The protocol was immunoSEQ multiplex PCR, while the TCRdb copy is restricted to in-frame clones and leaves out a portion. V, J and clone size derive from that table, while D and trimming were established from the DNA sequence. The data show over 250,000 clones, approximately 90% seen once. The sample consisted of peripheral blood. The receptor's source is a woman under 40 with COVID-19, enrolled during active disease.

The DNA for the CDR3 is TGCAGTGCTGACAGGGGACGGGGCTACACCTTC. Translating it yields CSADRGRGYTF. This chain uses TRBV20-1 with TRBJ1-2; 8 nucleotides agree with TRBD1. The germline V gene has CDR1 DFQATT and CDR2 SNEGSKA (reference sequence). V lost 5 bases to trimming and J lost 8 bases; unmatched junction nucleotides: 4. CDR3 length: 11 residues.